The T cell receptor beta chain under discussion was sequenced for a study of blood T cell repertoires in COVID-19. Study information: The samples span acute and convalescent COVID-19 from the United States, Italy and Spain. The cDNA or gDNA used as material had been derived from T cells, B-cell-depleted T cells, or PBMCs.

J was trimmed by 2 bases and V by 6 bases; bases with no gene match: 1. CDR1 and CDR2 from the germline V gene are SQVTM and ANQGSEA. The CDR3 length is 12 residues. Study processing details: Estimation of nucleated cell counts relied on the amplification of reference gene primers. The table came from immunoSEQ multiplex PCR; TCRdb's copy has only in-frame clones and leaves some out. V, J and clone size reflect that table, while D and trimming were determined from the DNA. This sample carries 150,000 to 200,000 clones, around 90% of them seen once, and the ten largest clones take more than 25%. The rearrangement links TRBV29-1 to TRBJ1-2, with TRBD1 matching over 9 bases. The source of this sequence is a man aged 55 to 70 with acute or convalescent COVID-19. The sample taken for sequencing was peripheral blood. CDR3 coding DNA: TGCAGCGTAGGACAGGGGAACTATGGCTACACCTTC. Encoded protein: CSVGQGNYGYTF.